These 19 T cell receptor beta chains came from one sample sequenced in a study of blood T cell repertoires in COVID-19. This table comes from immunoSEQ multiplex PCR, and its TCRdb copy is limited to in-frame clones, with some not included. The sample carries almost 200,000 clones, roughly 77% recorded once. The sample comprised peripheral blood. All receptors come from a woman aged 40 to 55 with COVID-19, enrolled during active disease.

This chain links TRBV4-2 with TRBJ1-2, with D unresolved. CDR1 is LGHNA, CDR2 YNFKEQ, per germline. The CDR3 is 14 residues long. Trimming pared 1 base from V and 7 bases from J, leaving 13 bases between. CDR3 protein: CASSQVDVGGGYTF. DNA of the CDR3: TGTGCCAGCAGCCAAGTCGACGTGGGAGGTGGCTACACCTTC.

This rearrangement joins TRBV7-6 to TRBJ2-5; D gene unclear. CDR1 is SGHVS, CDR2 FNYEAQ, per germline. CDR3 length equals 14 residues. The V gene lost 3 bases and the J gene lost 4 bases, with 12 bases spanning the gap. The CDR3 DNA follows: TGTGCCAGCAGCTTGACAAATACGTTAGAGACCCAGTACTTC. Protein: CASSLTNTLETQYF.

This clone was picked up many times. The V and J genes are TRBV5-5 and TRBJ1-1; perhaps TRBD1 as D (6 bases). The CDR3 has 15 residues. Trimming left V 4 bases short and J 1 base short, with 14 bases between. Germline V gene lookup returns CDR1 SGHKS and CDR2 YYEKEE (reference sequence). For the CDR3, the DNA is TGTGCCAGCAGCCAAACAGGACAGCCGAACACTGAAGCTTTCTTT. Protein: CASSQTGQPNTEAFF.

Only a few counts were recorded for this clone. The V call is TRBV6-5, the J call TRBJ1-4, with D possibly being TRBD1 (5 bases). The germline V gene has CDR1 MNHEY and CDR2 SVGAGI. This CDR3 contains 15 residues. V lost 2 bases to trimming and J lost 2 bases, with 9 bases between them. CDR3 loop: CASSYRGTTNEKLFF. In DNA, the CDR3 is TGTGCCAGCAGTTACCGCGGGACGACTAATGAAAAACTGTTTTTT.

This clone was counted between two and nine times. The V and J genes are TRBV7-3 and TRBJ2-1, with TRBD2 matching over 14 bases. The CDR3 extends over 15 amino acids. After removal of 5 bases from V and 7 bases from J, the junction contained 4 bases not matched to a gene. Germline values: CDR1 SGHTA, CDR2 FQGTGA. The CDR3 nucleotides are TGTGCCAGCAGCCAAAGACTAGCGGGGGGGAATGAGCAGTTCTTC. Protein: CASSQRLAGGNEQFF. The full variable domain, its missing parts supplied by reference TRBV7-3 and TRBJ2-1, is GAGVSQTPSNKVTEKGKYVELRCDPISGHTALYWYRQSLGQGPEFLIYFQGTGAADDSGLPNDRFFAVRPEGSVSTLKIQRTERGDSAVYLCASSQRLAGGNEQFFGPGTRLTVL.

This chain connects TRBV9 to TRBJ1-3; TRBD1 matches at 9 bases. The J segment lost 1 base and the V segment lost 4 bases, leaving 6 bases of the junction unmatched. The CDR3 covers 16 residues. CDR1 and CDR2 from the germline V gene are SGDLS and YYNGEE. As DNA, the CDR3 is TGTGCCAGCAGCAAACTACAGGGGGCATCTGGAAACACCATATATTTT. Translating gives CASSKLQGASGNTIYF.

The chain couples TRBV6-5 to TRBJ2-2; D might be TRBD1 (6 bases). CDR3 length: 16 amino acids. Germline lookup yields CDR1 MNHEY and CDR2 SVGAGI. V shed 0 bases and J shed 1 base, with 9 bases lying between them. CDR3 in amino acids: CASSYSQDRNTGELFF. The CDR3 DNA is TGTGCCAGCAGTTACTCTCAGGACAGGAACACCGGGGAGCTGTTTTTT.

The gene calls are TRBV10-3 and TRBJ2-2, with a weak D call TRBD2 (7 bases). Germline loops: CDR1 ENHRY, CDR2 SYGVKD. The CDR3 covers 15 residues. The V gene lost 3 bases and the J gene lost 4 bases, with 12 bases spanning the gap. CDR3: CAISDGGPGTGELFF. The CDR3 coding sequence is TGTGCCATCAGTGACGGGGGGCCGGGCACCGGGGAGCTGTTTTTT.

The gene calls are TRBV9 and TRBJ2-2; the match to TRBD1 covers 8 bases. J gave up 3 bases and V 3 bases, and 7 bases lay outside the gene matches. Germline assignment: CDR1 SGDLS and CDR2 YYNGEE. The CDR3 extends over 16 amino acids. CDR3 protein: CASSATPGGDTGELFF. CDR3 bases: TGTGCCAGCAGCGCAACACCAGGGGGCGACACCGGGGAGCTGTTTTTT.

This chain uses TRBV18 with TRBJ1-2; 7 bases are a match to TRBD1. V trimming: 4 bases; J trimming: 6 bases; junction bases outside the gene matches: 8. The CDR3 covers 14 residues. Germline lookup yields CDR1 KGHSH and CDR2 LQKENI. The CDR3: CASSRTGETDGYTF. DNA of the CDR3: TGTGCCAGCTCACGAACAGGGGAGACGGATGGCTACACCTTC.

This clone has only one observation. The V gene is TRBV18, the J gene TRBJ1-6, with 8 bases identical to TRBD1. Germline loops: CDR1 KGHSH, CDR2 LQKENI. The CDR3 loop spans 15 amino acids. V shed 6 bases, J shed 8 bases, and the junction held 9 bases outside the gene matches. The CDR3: CASSISGGTDSPLHF. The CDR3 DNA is TGTGCCAGCTCCATCTCAGGGGGCACGGATTCACCCCTCCACTTT.

The CDR3 coding sequence is TGCAGCGCCCCCTTGACAGGGAGCTATGGCTACACCTTC. Its translation is CSAPLTGSYGYTF. This chain uses TRBV29-1 with TRBJ1-2, with 7 bases that match TRBD1. Germline trimming cut 7 bases from V and 4 bases from J; bases unmatched to any gene: 9. This CDR3 is 13 amino acids long. The V gene's germline CDR1 is SQVTM and CDR2 ANQGSEA.

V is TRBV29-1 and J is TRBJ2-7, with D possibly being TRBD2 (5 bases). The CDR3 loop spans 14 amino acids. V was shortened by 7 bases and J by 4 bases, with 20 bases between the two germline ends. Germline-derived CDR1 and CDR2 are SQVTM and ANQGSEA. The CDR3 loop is CSARTQTMGYEQYF. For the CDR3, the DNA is TGCAGCGCCCGGACTCAGACGATGGGGTACGAGCAGTACTTC.

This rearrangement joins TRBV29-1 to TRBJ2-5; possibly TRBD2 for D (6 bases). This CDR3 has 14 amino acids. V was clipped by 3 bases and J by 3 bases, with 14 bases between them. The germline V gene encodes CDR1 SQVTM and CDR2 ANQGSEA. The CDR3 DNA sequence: TGCAGCGTTGATGACTCCGGGGGTGAAGAGACCCAGTACTTC. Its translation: CSVDDSGGEETQYF. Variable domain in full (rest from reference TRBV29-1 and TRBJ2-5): SAVISQKPSRDICQRGTSLTIQCQVDSQVTMMFWYRQQPGQSLTLIATANQGSEATYESGFVIDKFPISRPNLTFSTLTVSNMSPEDSSIYLCSVDDSGGEETQYFGPGTRLLVL.

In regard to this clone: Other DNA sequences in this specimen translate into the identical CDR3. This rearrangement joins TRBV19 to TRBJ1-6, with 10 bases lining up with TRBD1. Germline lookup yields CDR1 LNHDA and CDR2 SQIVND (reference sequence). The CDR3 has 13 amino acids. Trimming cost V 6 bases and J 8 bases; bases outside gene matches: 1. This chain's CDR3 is CASSGQGDSPLHF. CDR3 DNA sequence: TGTGCCAGTAGCGGACAGGGGGATTCACCCCTCCACTTT.

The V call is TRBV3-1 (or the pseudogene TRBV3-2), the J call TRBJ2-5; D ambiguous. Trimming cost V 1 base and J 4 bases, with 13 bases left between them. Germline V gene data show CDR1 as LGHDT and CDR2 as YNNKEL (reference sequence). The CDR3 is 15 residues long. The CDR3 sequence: CASSQGHLGRETQYF. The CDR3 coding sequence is TGTGCCAGCAGCCAAGGTCATTTGGGCAGAGAGACCCAGTACTTC.

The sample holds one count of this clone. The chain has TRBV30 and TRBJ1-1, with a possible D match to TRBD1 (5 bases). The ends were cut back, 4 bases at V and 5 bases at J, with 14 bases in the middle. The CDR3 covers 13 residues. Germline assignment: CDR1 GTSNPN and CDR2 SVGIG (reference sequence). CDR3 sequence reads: CAWIRQGVTEAFF. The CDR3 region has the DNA TGTGCCTGGATAAGGCAGGGTGTGACTGAAGCTTTCTTT.

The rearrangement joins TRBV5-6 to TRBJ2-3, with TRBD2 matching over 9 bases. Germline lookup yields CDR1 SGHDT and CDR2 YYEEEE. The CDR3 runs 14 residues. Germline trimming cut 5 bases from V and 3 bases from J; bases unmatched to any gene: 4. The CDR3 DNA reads TGTGCCAGCAGTAAAGGACTAGCGACAGATACGCAGTATTTT. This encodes CASSKGLATDTQYF. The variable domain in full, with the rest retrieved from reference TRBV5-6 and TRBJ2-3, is DAGVTQSPTHLIKTRGQQVTLRCSPKSGHDTVSWYQQALGQGPQFIFQYYEEEERQRGNFPDRFSGHQFPNYSSELNVNALLLGDSALYLCASSKGLATDTQYFGPGTRLTVL.

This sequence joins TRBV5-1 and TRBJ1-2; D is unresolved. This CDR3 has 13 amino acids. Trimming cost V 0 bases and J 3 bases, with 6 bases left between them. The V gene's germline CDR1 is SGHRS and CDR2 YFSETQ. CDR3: CASSLGTDYGYTF. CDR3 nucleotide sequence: TGCGCCAGCAGCTTGGGTACAGACTATGGCTACACCTTC.